This T cell receptor (beta chain) originates from a study of blood T cell repertoires in COVID-19. Study-level information: The samples span acute and convalescent COVID-19 from the United States, Italy and Spain. In each case, the material was cDNA or gDNA derived from T cells, B-cell-depleted T cells, or PBMCs.

In the original processing: Cell counts per sample came from amplifying reference gene primers. The data were produced by immunoSEQ multiplex PCR, yet TCRdb's version contains in-frame clones alone and is incomplete. That table furnishes V, J and clone size, whereas the DNA furnished D and trimming. The table has about 40,000 clones, about 86% seen once. CDR3 length: 14 amino acids. Germline V gene lookup returns CDR1 SGHDN and CDR2 FVKESK. Trimming at V came to 4 bases and at J to 4 bases, leaving 5 bases not matched to a gene. The sample holds one count of this clone. Material: peripheral blood. The chain combines TRBV14 with TRBJ2-3; 7 bases map to TRBD2. The sequence was obtained from a woman aged 55-70 years with acute or convalescent COVID-19. The CDR3: CASSPLALPDTQYF. DNA for the CDR3: TGTGCCAGCAGCCCACTAGCGTTGCCAGATACGCAGTATTTT.